This TCR beta chain was sequenced in a study of T-cell reconstitution after alpha-beta-depleted transplantation in children. The CDR3 has 19 amino acids. V was shortened by 3 bases and J by 2 bases, with 28 bases between the two germline ends. Per germline, CDR1 DFQATT and CDR2 SNEGSKA (reference sequence). Using unique molecular identifiers, the investigators prepared the TCRbeta library. TCRdb re-derived calls from the PCR reads in MiXCR, one entry per CDR3 protein. The data hold hundreds of thousands of distinct CDR3 sequences, with over 25% observed a single time. Sequencing was performed on PBMCs from the stem cell graft donor, taken from the stem cell graft. The V call is TRBV20-1, the J call TRBJ2-5; either TRBD1 or TRBD2 may fit D (5 bases each). The clonotype originates from a human donor who donated a stem cell graft to a child with aplastic anemia. The CDR3 sequence: CSASSVGTSWLRGQETQYF. CDR3 DNA sequence: TGCAGTGCTAGTTCTGTTGGGACCTCGTGGTTAAGGGGACAAGAGACCCAGTACTTC.